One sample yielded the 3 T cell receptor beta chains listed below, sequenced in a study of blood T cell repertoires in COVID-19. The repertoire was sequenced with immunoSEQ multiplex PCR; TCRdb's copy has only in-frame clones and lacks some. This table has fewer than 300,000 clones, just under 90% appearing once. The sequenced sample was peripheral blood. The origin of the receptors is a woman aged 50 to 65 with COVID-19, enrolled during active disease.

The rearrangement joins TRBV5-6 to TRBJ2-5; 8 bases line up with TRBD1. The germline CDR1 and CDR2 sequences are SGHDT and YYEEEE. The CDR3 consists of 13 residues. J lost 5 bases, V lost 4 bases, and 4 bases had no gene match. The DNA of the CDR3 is TGTGCCAGCAGCGCGGACAGGGCTGAGACCCAGTACTTC. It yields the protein CASSADRAETQYF.

The CDR3 spells CASSDLYRYF. The CDR3 region has the DNA TGTGCCAGCAGTGACCTCTATAGGTACTTC. The genes are TRBV6-1 and TRBJ2-7; D is uncertain. The germline CDR1 and CDR2 sequences are MNHNS and SASEGT. This CDR3 is 10 amino acids long. Trimming shortened V by 3 bases and J by 12 bases, and 9 bases separated the two germline ends.

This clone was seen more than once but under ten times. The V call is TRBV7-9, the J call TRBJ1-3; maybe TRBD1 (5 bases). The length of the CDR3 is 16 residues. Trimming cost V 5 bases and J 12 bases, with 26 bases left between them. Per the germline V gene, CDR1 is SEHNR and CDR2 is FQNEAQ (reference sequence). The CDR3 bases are TGTGCCAGCAGCGAAAGGGGAGGGCGCTCGGGTCCCAACATATATTTT. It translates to CASSERGGRSGPNIYF.